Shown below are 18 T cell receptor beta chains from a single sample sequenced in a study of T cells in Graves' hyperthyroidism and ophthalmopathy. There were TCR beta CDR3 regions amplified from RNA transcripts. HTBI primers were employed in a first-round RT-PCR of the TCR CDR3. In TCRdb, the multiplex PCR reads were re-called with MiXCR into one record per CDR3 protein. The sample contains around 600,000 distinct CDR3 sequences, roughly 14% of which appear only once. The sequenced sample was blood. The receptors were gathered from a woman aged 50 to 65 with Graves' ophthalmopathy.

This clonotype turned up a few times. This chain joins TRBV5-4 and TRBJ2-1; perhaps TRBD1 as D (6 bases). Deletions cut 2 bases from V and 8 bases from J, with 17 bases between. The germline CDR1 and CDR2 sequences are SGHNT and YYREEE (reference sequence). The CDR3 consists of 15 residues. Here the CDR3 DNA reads TGTGCCAGCAGCTTAACCGGGACACCCACGGATGAGCAGTTCTTC. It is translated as CASSLTGTPTDEQFF.

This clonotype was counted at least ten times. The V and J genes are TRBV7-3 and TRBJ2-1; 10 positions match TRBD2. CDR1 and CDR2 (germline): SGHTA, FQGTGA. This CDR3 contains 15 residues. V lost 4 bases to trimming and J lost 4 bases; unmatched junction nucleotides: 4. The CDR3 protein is CASSSTSGLYNEQFF. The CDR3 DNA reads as TGTGCCAGCAGCTCGACTAGCGGGCTATACAATGAGCAGTTCTTC.

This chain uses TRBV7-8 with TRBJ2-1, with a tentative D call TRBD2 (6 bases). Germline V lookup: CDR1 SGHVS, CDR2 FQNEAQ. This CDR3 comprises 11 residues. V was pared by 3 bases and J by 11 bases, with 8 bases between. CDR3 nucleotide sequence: TGTGCCAGCAGCTTCGGAGGGAAGCAGTTCTTC. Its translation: CASSFGGKQFF.

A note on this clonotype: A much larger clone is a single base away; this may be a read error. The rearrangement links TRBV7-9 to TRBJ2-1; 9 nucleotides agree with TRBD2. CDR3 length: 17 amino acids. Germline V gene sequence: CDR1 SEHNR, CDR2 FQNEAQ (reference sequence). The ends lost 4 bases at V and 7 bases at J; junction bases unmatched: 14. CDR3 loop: CASSSRASGDPLNEQFF. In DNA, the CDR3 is TGTGCCAGCAGCTCCCGGGCTAGCGGGGACCCCTTGAATGAGCAGTTCTTC.

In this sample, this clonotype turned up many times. CDR3 sequence reads: CASIHSLQSTDTQYF. CDR3 nucleotides: TGTGCCAGCATTCATAGTCTACAAAGCACAGATACGCAGTATTTT. The chain carries TRBV2 and TRBJ2-3; no clear D. CDR3 size: 15 residues. Germline assignment: CDR1 SNHLY and CDR2 FYNNEI. V lost 7 bases and J 0 bases, leaving 14 bases between the germline ends. The full variable domain, its missing parts supplied by reference TRBV2 and TRBJ2-3, is EPEVTQTPSHQVTQMGQEVILRCVPISNHLYFYWYRQILGQKVEFLVSFYNNEISEKSEIFDDQFSVERPDGSNFTLKIRSTKLEDSAMYFCASIHSLQSTDTQYFGPGTRLTVL.

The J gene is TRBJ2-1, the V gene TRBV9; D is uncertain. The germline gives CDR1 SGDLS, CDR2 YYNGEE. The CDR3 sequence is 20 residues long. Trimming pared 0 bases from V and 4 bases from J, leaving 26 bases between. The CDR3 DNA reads TGTGCCAGCAGCGTAGGAATCGCCCCCCAGGCTTTATGGTCATACAATGAGCAGTTCTTC. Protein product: CASSVGIAPQALWSYNEQFF.

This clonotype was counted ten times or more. The DNA of the CDR3 is TGCAGTGCTAGAGATCCCGCTAGCGGGCCAATAACTAGCACAGATACGCAGTATTTT. Encoded protein: CSARDPASGPITSTDTQYF. This sequence joins TRBV20-1 and TRBJ2-3, with 8 bases fitting TRBD2. The CDR3 is made up of 19 amino acids. Germline V gives CDR1 DFQATT, CDR2 SNEGSKA (reference sequence). Trimming took 0 bases from V and 0 from J; bases not matched to a gene: 14.

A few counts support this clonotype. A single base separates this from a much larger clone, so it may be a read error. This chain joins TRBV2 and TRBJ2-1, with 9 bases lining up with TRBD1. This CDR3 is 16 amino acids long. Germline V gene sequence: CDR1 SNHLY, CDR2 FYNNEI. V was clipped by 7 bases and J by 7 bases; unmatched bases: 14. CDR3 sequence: CASINAPGQGGNEQFF. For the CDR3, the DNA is TGTGCCAGCATAAACGCTCCGGGACAGGGCGGGAATGAGCAGTTCTTC.

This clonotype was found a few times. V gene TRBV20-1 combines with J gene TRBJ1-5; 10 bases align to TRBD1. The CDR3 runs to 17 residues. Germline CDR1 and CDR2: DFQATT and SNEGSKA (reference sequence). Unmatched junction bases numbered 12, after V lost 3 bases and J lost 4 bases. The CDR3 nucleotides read TGCAGTGCTAGCGATCCCTCTGGACAGGGGGGAAATCAGCCCCAGCATTTT. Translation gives CSASDPSGQGGNQPQHF.

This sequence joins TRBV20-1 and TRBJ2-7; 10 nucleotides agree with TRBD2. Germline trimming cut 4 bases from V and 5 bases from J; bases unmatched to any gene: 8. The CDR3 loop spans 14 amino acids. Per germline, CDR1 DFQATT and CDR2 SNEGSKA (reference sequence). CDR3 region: CSANPSGSGHEQYF. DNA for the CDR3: TGCAGTGCTAACCCTAGCGGGAGTGGTCACGAGCAGTACTTC.

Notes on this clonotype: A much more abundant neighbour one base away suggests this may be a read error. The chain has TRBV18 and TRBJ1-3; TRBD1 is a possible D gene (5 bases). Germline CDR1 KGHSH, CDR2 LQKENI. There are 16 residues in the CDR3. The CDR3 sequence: CACSQVVRRAGNTIYF. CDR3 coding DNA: TGTGCCTGCTCACAGGTGGTTCGCAGGGCTGGAAACACCATATATTTT.

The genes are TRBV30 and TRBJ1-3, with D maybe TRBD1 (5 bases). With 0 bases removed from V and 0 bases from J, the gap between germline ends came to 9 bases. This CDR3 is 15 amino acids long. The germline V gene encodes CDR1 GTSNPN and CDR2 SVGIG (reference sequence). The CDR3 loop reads CAWSVARGSGNTIYF. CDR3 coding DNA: TGTGCCTGGAGTGTAGCGAGGGGCTCTGGAAACACCATATATTTT.

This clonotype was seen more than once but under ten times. CDR3 nucleotide sequence: TGTGCCAGCAGTTACTCGTCGTTGAACACTGAAGCTTTCTTT. Translated: CASSYSSLNTEAFF. The chain combines TRBV6-6 with TRBJ1-1; no clear D gene. From germline, CDR1 is MNHNY and CDR2 SVGAGI (reference sequence). The CDR3 loop spans 14 amino acids. Trimming shortened V by 0 bases and J by 0 bases, and 5 bases separated the two germline ends.

The CDR3 protein is CASSLVQGRQYF. For the CDR3, the DNA is TGTGCCAGCAGCTTAGTACAGGGGCGGCAGTACTTC. V and J are TRBV7-9 and TRBJ2-7, with 7 bases that match TRBD1. The V gene end was trimmed by 1 base and the J gene end by 9 bases; junction bases not matched to a gene: 3. The length of the CDR3 is 12 residues. The V gene's germline CDR1 is SEHNR and CDR2 FQNEAQ (reference sequence).

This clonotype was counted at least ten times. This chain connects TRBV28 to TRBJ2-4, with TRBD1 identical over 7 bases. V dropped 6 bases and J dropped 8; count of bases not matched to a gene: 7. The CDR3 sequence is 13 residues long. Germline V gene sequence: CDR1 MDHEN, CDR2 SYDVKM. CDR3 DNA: TGTGCCAGCAGCGGGGACAGCCGCGACATTCAGTACTTC. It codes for CASSGDSRDIQYF.

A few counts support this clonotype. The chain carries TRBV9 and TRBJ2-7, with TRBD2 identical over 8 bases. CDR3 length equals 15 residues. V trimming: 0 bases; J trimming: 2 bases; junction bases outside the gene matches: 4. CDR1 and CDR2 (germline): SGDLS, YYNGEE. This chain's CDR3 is CASSVGISGAYEQYF. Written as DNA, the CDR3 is TGTGCCAGCAGCGTAGGCATTAGCGGGGCCTACGAGCAGTACTTC.

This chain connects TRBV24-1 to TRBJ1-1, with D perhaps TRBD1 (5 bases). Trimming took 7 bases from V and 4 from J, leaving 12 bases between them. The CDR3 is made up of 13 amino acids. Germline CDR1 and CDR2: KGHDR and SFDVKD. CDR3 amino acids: CATSGGGGTEAFF. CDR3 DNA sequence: TGTGCCACCAGCGGAGGCGGGGGCACTGAAGCTTTCTTT.

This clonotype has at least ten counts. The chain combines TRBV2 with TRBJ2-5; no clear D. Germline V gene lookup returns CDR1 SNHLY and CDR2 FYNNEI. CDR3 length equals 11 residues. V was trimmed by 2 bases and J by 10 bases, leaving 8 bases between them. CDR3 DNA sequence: TGTGCCAGCAGTGAATACCAGCTCCAGTACTTC. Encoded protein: CASSEYQLQYF. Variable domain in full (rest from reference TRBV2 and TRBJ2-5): EPEVTQTPSHQVTQMGQEVILRCVPISNHLYFYWYRQILGQKVEFLVSFYNNEISEKSEIFDDQFSVERPDGSNFTLKIRSTKLEDSAMYFCASSEYQLQYFGPGTRLLVL.